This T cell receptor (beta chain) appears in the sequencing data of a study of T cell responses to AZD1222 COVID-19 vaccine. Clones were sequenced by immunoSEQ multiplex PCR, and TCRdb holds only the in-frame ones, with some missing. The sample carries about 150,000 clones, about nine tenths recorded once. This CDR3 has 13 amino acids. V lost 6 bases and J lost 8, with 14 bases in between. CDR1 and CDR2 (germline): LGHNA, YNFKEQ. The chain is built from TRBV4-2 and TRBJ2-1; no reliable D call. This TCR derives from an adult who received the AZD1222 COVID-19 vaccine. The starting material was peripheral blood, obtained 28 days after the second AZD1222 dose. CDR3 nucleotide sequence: TGTGCCAGCAGTAAGGGCAAGGGCGATGAGCAGTTCTTC. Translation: CASSKGKGDEQFF.